This TCR beta chain is from a study of shared clonotypes between healthy human individuals. Data came from immunoSEQ multiplex PCR; TCRdb stores just in-frame clones and leaves some out. The sample shows roughly 1,500,000 clones, 95% to 99% of them seen only once. CDR1 MNHEY and CDR2 SVGAGI come from the germline V gene. The CDR3 contains 14 residues. V dropped 5 bases and J dropped 8; count of bases not matched to a gene: 4. Sequences were obtained from naive CD4+ T cells sorted from blood. Noted subset: CD45RA+ positively selected. The gene calls are TRBV6-5 and TRBJ1-4, with 11 bases lining up with TRBD1. This TCR came from a man aged 25 to 40 in good health. CDR3 coding DNA: TGTGCCAGCAGTCAGGGACAGGGGGGGGAAAAACTGTTTTTT. As protein: CASSQGQGGEKLFF.